The clone carrying this T cell receptor (beta chain) was counted only a few times. Its specificity is unknown. The CDR3 is 14 amino acids. From germline, CDR1 is SGHRS and CDR2 YFSETQ. J was trimmed by 3 bases and V by 2 bases; bases with no gene match: 4. This specimen comes from a study of T cell responses to AZD1222 COVID-19 vaccine. At the level of the study: Timing groups of about 4 and about 12 weeks for second doses were pooled.

Study observations and caveats: Scientists sampled the repertoires only once the peak T cell response had passed. The study identified only 6 or 7 AZD1222 recipients as seropositive at baseline. An increase in Spike-specific TCR breadth and depth was observed after two AZD1222 doses.

Measured with immunoSEQ multiplex PCR; TCRdb has only the in-frame clones, and not every one. The sample has around 170,000 clones; approximately 91% are singletons. The V call is TRBV5-1, the J call TRBJ1-1; 7 nucleotides align to TRBD1. This clonotype originated in an adult in good health. The sequences come from peripheral blood, collected on day 0 of AZD1222 vaccination. Here the CDR3 reads CASSLQGLDTEAFF. The CDR3 DNA reads TGCGCCAGCAGCTTACAGGGGCTAGACACTGAAGCTTTCTTT.